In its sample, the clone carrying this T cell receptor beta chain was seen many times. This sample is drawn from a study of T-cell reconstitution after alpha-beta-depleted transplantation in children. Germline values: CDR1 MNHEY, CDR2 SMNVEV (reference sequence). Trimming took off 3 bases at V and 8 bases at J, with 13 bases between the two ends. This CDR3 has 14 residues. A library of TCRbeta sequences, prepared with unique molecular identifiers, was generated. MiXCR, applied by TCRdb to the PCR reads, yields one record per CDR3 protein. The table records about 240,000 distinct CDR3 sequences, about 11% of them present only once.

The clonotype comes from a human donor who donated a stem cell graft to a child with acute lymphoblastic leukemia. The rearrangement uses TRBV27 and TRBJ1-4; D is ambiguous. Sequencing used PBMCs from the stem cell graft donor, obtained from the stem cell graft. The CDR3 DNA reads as TGTGCCAGCAGTTTGTTGGGAGGAAGCGAAAAACTGTTTTTT. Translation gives CASSLLGGSEKLFF.